This entry describes one T cell receptor beta chain. These data belong to a study of T cells in Graves' hyperthyroidism and ophthalmopathy. Amplification yielded TCR beta CDR3 regions, with RNA transcripts as the source. HTBI primers drove first-round RT-PCR of the TCR CDR3. TCRdb redid the calling of the multiplex PCR reads with MiXCR, one entry per CDR3 protein. The sample has around 500,000 distinct CDR3 sequences, 15% to 20% seen once. This CDR3 has 16 residues. Trimming at V came to 0 bases and at J to 3 bases, leaving 3 bases not matched to a gene. CDR1 is SGDLS, CDR2 YYNGEE, per germline. V and J are TRBV9 and TRBJ2-1; 10 bases agree with TRBD1. The sequence was obtained from a woman aged 30 to 39 with Graves' ophthalmopathy. Specimen: blood. CDR3: CASSVVGTGVYNEQFF. DNA for the CDR3: TGTGCCAGCAGCGTAGTAGGGACAGGGGTCTACAATGAGCAGTTCTTC.